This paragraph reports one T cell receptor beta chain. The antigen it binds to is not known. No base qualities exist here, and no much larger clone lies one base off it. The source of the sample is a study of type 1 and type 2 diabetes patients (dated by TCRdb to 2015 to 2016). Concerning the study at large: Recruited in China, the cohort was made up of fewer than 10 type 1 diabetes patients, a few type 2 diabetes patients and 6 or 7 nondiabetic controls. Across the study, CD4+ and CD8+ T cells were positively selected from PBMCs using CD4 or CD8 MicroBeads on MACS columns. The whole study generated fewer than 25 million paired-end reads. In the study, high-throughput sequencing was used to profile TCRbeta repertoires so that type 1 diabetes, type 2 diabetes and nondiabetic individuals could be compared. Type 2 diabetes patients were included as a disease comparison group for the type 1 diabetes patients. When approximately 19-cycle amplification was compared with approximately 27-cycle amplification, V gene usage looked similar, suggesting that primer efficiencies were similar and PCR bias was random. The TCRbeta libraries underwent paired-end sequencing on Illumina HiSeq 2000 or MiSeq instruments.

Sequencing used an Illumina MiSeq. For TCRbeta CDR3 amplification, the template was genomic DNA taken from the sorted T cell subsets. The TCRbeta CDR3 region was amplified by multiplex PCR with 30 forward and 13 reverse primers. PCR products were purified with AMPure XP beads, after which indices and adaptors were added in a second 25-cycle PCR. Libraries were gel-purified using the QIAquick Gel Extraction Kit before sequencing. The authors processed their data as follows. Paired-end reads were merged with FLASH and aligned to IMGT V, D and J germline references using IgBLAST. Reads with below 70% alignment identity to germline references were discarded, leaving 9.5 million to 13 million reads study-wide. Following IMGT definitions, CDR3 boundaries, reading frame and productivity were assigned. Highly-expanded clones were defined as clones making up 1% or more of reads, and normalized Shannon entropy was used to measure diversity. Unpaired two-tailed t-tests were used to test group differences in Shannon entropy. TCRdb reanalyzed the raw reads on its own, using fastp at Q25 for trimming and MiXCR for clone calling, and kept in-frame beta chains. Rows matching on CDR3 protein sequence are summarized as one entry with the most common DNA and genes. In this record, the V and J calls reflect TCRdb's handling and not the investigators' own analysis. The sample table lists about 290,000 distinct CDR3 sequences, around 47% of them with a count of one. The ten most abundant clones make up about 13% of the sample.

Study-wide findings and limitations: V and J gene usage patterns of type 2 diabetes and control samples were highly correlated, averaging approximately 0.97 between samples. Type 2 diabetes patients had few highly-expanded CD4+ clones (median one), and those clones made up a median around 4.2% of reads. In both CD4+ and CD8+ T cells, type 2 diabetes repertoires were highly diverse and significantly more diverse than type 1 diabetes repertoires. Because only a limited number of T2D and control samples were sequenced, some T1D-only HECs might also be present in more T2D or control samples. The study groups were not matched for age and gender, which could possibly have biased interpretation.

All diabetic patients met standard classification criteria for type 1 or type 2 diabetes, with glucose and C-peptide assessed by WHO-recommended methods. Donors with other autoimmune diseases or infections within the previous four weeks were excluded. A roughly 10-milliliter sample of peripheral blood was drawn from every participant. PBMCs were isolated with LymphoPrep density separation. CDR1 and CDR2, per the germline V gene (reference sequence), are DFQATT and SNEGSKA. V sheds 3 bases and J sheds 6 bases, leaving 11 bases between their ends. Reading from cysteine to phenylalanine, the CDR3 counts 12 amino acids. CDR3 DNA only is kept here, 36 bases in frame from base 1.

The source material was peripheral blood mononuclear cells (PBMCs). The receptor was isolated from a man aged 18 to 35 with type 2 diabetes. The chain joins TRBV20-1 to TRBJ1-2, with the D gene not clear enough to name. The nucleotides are TGCAGTGCTAGGGCCCGAGACGATGGCTACACCTTC. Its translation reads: CSARARDDGYTF.